The following is a T cell receptor (beta chain) sequence with its context. Its antigen is currently unknown. The data originate from a study of beta chain features in type 1 diabetes. CD45RO/CCR7/CD25/CD127/CD95/CD27 staining was used to isolate CD4+ naive, central memory, regulatory and stem cell-like memory cells by sorting. Sorted cells reached over 95% purity in every population. There are 19 residues in the CDR3. Germline V CDR1 and CDR2: SGDLS, YYNGEE. Trimming took 4 bases from V and 6 from J; bases not matched to a gene: 19. Study conclusions and caveats: For Type 1 diabetes patients, all four CD4+ subsets carried TCRB CDR3s that were moderately but significantly shorter.

What was sequenced were expressed TCRB transcripts, since all of the isolated RNA had been reverse transcribed. The protocol was immunoSEQ multiplex PCR, while the TCRdb copy is restricted to in-frame clones and leaves out a portion. The sample has about 320,000 clones, approximately 15% seen once; the top ten hold under 8.5%. The receptor was isolated from a man under 40 in good health. Sequenced input: central memory CD4+ T cells from blood. This chain links TRBV9 with TRBJ2-2, with TRBD2 matching over 9 bases. As DNA, the CDR3 is TGTGCCAGCAGCCTGCCCCCCGACTTGGCTGGCGGGAGGGCCGGGGAGCTGTTTTTT. This sequence encodes CASSLPPDLAGGRAGELFF.